This T cell receptor (beta chain) was sequenced in a study of blood T cell repertoires in COVID-19. Clinical history reported by participants formed the basis on which cohorts were assigned. Under the authors' procedure: Reference gene primer amplification in the assay estimated nucleated cell counts. Produced via immunoSEQ multiplex PCR; TCRdb's table is partial and in-frame only. The V and J calls and clone size come from that table; D and trimming were worked out from the DNA. The repertoire has about 480,000 clones, around 89% of them found once; the top ten carry less than 2%. V gave up 8 bases and J gave up 8 bases, with 16 bases separating them. The V gene's germline CDR1 is MNHEY and CDR2 SMNVEV (reference sequence). The CDR3 runs to 14 residues.

V is TRBV27 and J is TRBJ1-6, with D perhaps TRBD1 (6 bases). Input material: PBMCs or T cells enriched from blood (not recorded which). This receptor was taken from a woman aged 40 to 50 who had recovered from COVID-19. The CDR3 reads CASGSQGPDSPLHF. In DNA form, the CDR3 reads TGTGCCAGCGGTTCCCAGGGGCCCGATTCACCCCTCCACTTT.